A selection of T cell receptor beta chains follows, all from one sample in a study of control samples from healthy donors and cancer patients. Profiling relied on immunoSEQ multiplex PCR, and the TCRdb table lists in-frame clones only, not all of them. This sample has around 200,000 clones, with around 94% found just once. Sequencing was carried out using blood. The receptor set was obtained from a man aged 50-59 years in good health. The CDR3 runs from the conserved cysteine through the conserved F or W. The D gene is left open where the match is weak. Not all rows give a size; the values are once, few, many and, for expanded clones, a class.

CDR3aa	CDR3nt	abundance	v_gene	j_gene	len	d_gene
CASSFGQGPINQPQHF	TGTGCCAGCAGCTTCGGACAGGGGCCTATTAATCAGCCCCAGCATTTT	.	TRBV7-9	TRBJ1-5	16	TRBD1
CASSFLARGNIQYF	TGTGCCAGCAGTTTTCTAGCGAGGGGAAACATTCAGTACTTC	.	TRBV28	TRBJ2-4	14	.
CASSPGQTFNSPLHF	TGTGCCAGCAGCCCGGGACAGACTTTTAATTCACCCCTCCACTTT	.	TRBV7-9	TRBJ1-6	15	TRBD1
CASSLIRVGAKNIQYF	TGTGCCAGCAGCTTGATCAGGGTTGGGGCCAAAAACATTCAGTACTTC	.	TRBV5-8	TRBJ2-4	16	.
CASSVGGGYNSPLHF	TGTGCCAGCAGCGTAGGGGGGGGCTACAATTCACCCCTCCACTTT	.	TRBV9	TRBJ1-6	15	.
CAISSSFGRQNSPLHF	TGTGCCATCAGTAGCTCTTTCGGCAGACAAAATTCACCCCTCCACTTT	once	TRBV10-3	TRBJ1-6	16	.
CASSLVVDRGAAGELFF	TGTGCCAGCAGCTTGGTAGTCGACAGGGGGGCGGCCGGGGAGCTGTTTTTT	.	TRBV5-4	TRBJ2-2	17	TRBD1
CASSIVSNTEAFF	TGTGCCAGTAGTATAGTTTCGAACACTGAAGCTTTCTTT	.	TRBV19	TRBJ1-1	13	.
CATSRSGLFTDTQYF	TGTGCCACCAGCAGATCGGGACTTTTCACAGATACGCAGTATTTT	.	TRBV15	TRBJ2-3	15	.
CASSLSSQGWETQYF	TGTGCCAGCAGCTTGTCGTCCCAGGGATGGGAGACCCAGTACTTC	.	TRBV5-4	TRBJ2-5	15	.
CASSIKGTGTEAFF	TGTGCCAGTAGTATTAAGGGAACGGGGACTGAAGCTTTCTTT	once	TRBV19	TRBJ1-1	14	.
CASSAGLASDTQYF	TGTGCCAGCTCCGCCGGACTAGCCTCAGATACGCAGTATTTT	.	TRBV9	TRBJ2-3	14	TRBD2
CASSPDKLNTGELFF	TGTGCCAGTAGTCCGGATAAATTGAACACCGGGGAGCTGTTTTTT	once	TRBV19	TRBJ2-2	15	.
CASSLLLPGQGAYEQYF	TGTGCCAGCAGCCTCTTACTTCCGGGACAGGGGGCCTACGAGCAGTACTTC	.	TRBV7-9	TRBJ2-7	17	TRBD1
CASSFPGAVYEQYF	TGTGCCAGCAGCTTTCCGGGGGCGGTCTACGAGCAGTACTTC	once	TRBV5-4	TRBJ2-7	14	.
CASQGVVEAFF	TGTGCCAGCCAGGGGGTGGTTGAAGCTTTCTTT	.	TRBV12-3/TRBV12-4	TRBJ1-1	11	TRBD1
CATTGADGNQPQHF	TGTGCCACTACAGGGGCGGATGGCAATCAGCCCCAGCATTTT	.	TRBV24-1	TRBJ1-5	14	TRBD1
CATKDRGHQPQHF	TGTGCCACAAAAGACAGGGGGCATCAGCCCCAGCATTTT	.	TRBV19	TRBJ1-5	13	TRBD1
CASSQSGQGEAFF	TGTGCCAGCTCCCAATCCGGACAGGGGGAGGCTTTCTTT	once	TRBV18	TRBJ1-1	13	TRBD1
CASSFGQNTEAFF	TGTGCCAGCAGCTTTGGACAGAACACTGAAGCTTTCTTT	.	TRBV11-3	TRBJ1-1	13	.
CASSSYRGAEYNEQFF	TGTGCCAGCAGTTCGTACAGGGGGGCTGAGTACAATGAGCAGTTCTTC	once	TRBV28	TRBJ2-1	16	TRBD1
CASTQTGNYGYTF	TGTGCCAGCACCCAGACAGGCAACTATGGCTACACCTTC	.	TRBV6-5	TRBJ1-2	13	.
CAWSRGGFGKLFF	TGTGCCTGGAGTAGGGGAGGATTCGGAAAACTGTTTTTT	.	TRBV30	TRBJ1-4	13	.
CASSFQIGEKLFF	TGTGCCAGCAGCTTTCAGATCGGGGAAAAACTGTTTTTT	.	TRBV7-8	TRBJ1-4	13	.
CASRMGQGSSPLHF	TGTGCCAGCAGGATGGGACAGGGTAGTTCACCCCTCCACTTT	.	TRBV28	TRBJ1-6	14	TRBD1
CASSLAPSRTEAFF	TGTGCCAGCAGCTTAGCCCCCTCGAGGACTGAAGCTTTCTTT	.	TRBV7-8	TRBJ1-1	14	.
CASSPLGQTGNYGYTF	TGTGCCAGCTCACCCCTAGGCCAAACAGGGAACTATGGCTACACCTTC	.	TRBV18	TRBJ1-2	16	.